This TCR beta chain emerged from a study of shared clonotypes between healthy human individuals. Overall study findings and caveats: Generation probability values for non-shared clonotypes were lower than those for clonotypes shared by all four donors.

Worth noting for this clone: What it binds is not known.

Investigators divided CD4+ cells into CD45RA+ naive and CD45RA-negative memory subsets. Between the trimmed V and J ends, which lost 1 base and 9 bases, there was a span of 22 bases. CDR1 is LNHDA, CDR2 SQIVND, per germline (reference sequence). The CDR3 runs 16 residues. Deep-level settings were used for running the assay. Sequenced by immunoSEQ multiplex PCR; TCRdb stores in-frame clones only, minus some. The sample has hundreds of thousands of clones, about 96% seen once. The receptor comes from a woman younger than 45 in good health. The V and J genes are TRBV19 and TRBJ2-7; the D gene is possibly TRBD1 (6 bases). The material sequenced was naive CD4+ T cells sorted from blood. Subset indicated: CD45RA+ positively selected. In DNA form, the CDR3 reads TGTGCCAGTAGTATAGTTCTGTTGACAGGACCTACGGGGCAGTACTTC. As protein: CASSIVLLTGPTGQYF.